The rows below give T cell receptor beta chains drawn from one sample of a study of T cell repertoires in cytomegalovirus infection. No antigen has been assigned to these receptors. TCRdb reprocessed the reads with MiXCR, giving one entry per CDR3 protein. The sample has about 280,000 distinct CDR3 sequences, less than 25% seen once. The starting material was cultured PBMCs, obtained from culture after CMV antigen stimulation. These TCRs come from a human donor in good health (CMV status not recorded). Some clones in this sample may be carry-over from other donors' samples. The CDR3 runs from the conserved cysteine through the conserved F or W. A D gene is named only where the DNA matches it firmly. Not all rows give a size; the values are once, few, many and, for expanded clones, a class.

D: NA; V: TRBV20-1; size: NA; CDR3: CSARDHGHRNTEAFF
D: TRBD1; V: TRBV27; size: many; CDR3: CASGFGQGETQYF
D: NA; V: TRBV7-2; size: many; CDR3: CASTRTSGANVLTF
D: NA; V: TRBV29-1; size: once; CDR3: CSVDGGGRNTEAFF
D: TRBD2; V: TRBV7-2; size: many; CDR3: CASSLGAGVLGYEQYF
D: TRBD2; V: TRBV12-3/TRBV12-4; size: few; CDR3: CASRTGGPYNEQFF
D: NA; V: TRBV10-3; size: few; CDR3: CAISSTGNNEQFF
D: NA; V: TRBV7-6; size: NA; CDR3: CASSPEVGGRNQPQHF
D: NA; V: TRBV10-2; size: NA; CDR3: CASSESPGTNTEAFF
D: NA; V: TRBV30; size: NA; CDR3: CAWSVQRNSNQPQHF
D: NA; V: TRBV7-9; size: many; CDR3: CASSSDSYNEQFF
D: TRBD2; V: TRBV7-2; size: many; CDR3: CASSLVLATDTQYF
D: NA; V: TRBV18; size: NA; CDR3: CASSPPSYYGYTF
D: TRBD2; V: TRBV7-2; size: many; CDR3: CASRPGLAANEQFF
D: TRBD1; V: TRBV7-2; size: many; CDR3: CASSLVGTGDLGANVLTF
D: TRBD1; V: TRBV19; size: NA; CDR3: CASRPQGAADTEAFF
D: TRBD2; V: TRBV3-1; size: NA; CDR3: CASSQGGGTIGEEQFF
D: TRBD2; V: TRBV27; size: few; CDR3: CASSSLSGGAYNEQFF